What follows are 18 T cell receptor beta chains derived from one specimen sequenced in a study of T cell changes during pregnancy in multiple sclerosis (dated by TCRdb to between 2018 and 2020). Library method: the immunoSEQ multiplex PCR assay. TCRdb holds this immuneACCESS table with in-frame rearrangements only. Some clones are missing; in checked studies, unresolved V genes explain under half, and the rest has no known cause. The sample table lists over 50,000 clones, 75% to 90% of them with a count of one. The ten largest clones take up 0.89% of the sample. The starting material was peripheral blood, obtained in the first trimester of pregnancy. The source is a female donor in good health, enrolled as a control in a pregnancy study.

V gene TRBV18 combines with J gene TRBJ1-2; 10 bases fit TRBD1. The CDR3 loop spans 14 amino acids. Germline lookup yields CDR1 KGHSH and CDR2 LQKENI. V trimming: 5 bases; J trimming: 4 bases; junction bases outside the gene matches: 4. The CDR3 DNA follows: TGTGCCAGCTCAAACCGGGACAGGGGCTATGGCTACACCTTC. Amino acids: CASSNRDRGYGYTF.

The chain links TRBV9 to TRBJ1-1; TRBD1 matches 7 bases. After removal of 3 bases from V and 0 bases from J, the junction contained 2 bases not matched to a gene. This CDR3 contains 14 residues. Germline-derived CDR1 and CDR2 are SGDLS and YYNGEE. CDR3 bases: TGTGCCAGCAGCGGGGGGACAGTGAACACTGAAGCTTTCTTT. This codes for CASSGGTVNTEAFF.

This chain uses TRBV7-8 with TRBJ1-1, with D hard to call. Trimming left V 5 bases short and J 7 bases short, with 14 bases between. From germline, CDR1 is SGHVS and CDR2 FQNEAQ. The CDR3 length is 13 residues. The CDR3 protein is CASSRRGRIEAFF. The CDR3 region has the DNA TGTGCCAGCAGCCGAAGAGGGAGGATTGAAGCTTTCTTT.

As DNA, the CDR3 is TGTGCCAGCAGCCCGCTAAGCACAGATACGCAGTATTTT. Protein: CASSPLSTDTQYF. The chain links TRBV7-3 to TRBJ2-3, with D uncertain. The length of the CDR3 is 13 residues. CDR1 SGHTA and CDR2 FQGTGA come from the germline V gene. Trimming left V 5 bases short and J 0 bases short, with 6 bases between.

V usage is TRBV9 and J usage is TRBJ2-7, with 9 nucleotides matching TRBD2. V was clipped by 3 bases and J by 2 bases; unmatched bases: 3. Looked up from germline, CDR1 is SGDLS and CDR2 is YYNGEE. This CDR3 spans 14 amino acids. For the CDR3, the DNA is TGTGCCAGCAGCGGACTAGCGGACCCCTACGAGCAGTACTTC. As protein: CASSGLADPYEQYF.

The chain combines TRBV5-8 with TRBJ2-7, with no clear D. This CDR3 comprises 14 residues. V lost 1 base and J lost 2, with 10 bases in between. Germline V CDR1 and CDR2: SGHTS, YDEGEE. The DNA for the CDR3 is TGTGCCAGCAGCTTGTCTCCAGTACCCTACGAGCAGTACTTC. Its translation is CASSLSPVPYEQYF.

The table lists this clone with a count of one. This chain links TRBV11-2 with TRBJ2-7, with D hard to call. With 5 bases removed from V and 7 bases from J, the gap between germline ends came to 12 bases. Germline lookup yields CDR1 SGHAT and CDR2 FQNNGV. The CDR3 has 12 amino acids. CDR3 bases: TGTGCCAGCAGCCCCCCAGGCTGGGAGCAGTACTTC. As protein: CASSPPGWEQYF.

The V and J genes are TRBV6-1 and TRBJ1-3; TRBD1 is a possible D gene (5 bases). This CDR3 has 16 amino acids. Germline lookup yields CDR1 MNHNS and CDR2 SASEGT. Trimming left V 2 bases short and J 0 bases short, with 11 bases between. In nucleotides, the CDR3 is TGTGCCAGCAGTGAATGGGGCGGCGACTCTGGAAACACCATATATTTT. It yields the protein CASSEWGGDSGNTIYF.

The chain carries TRBV4-3 and TRBJ1-1; D unresolved. This CDR3 is 13 amino acids long. V was trimmed by 0 bases and J by 5 bases, leaving 7 bases between them. In germline, CDR1 is LGHNA, CDR2 YSLEER. The CDR3 bases are TGCGCCAGCAGCCAAGACGGGAGGACTGAAGCTTTCTTT. The encoded protein is CASSQDGRTEAFF.

J is TRBJ2-7 and V is TRBV6-1; 7 bases match TRBD1. V was clipped by 3 bases and J by 4 bases; unmatched bases: 15. From germline, CDR1 is MNHNS and CDR2 SASEGT. The CDR3 is 17 residues long. Here the CDR3 reads CASSDIPLWDRTYEQYF. Written as DNA, the CDR3 is TGTGCCAGCAGTGATATCCCTCTGTGGGACAGAACTTACGAGCAGTACTTC.

J is TRBJ2-7 and V is TRBV4-1; TRBD2 matches at 14 bases. CDR3 length equals 15 residues. Germline assignment: CDR1 MGHRA and CDR2 YSYEKL. V lost 3 bases to trimming and J lost 3 bases; unmatched junction nucleotides: 1. CDR3 protein: CASSQGLAGDYEQYF. The CDR3, as DNA: TGCGCCAGCAGCCAGGGACTAGCGGGGGACTACGAGCAGTACTTC.

The chain carries TRBV4-1 and TRBJ1-2; unclear D gene. V was shortened by 2 bases and J by 2 bases, with 12 bases between the two germline ends. The CDR3 spans 15 residues. Per the germline V gene, CDR1 is MGHRA and CDR2 is YSYEKL. The CDR3 nucleotides read TGCGCCAGCAGCCAATTGATCGGGGAAAACTATGGCTACACCTTC. Protein: CASSQLIGENYGYTF.

This rearrangement joins TRBV7-2 to TRBJ1-3; D remains ambiguous. Germline V gene data show CDR1 as SGHTA and CDR2 as FQGNSA. V lost 5 bases to trimming and J lost 0 bases, with 14 bases between them. The CDR3 runs 16 residues. The CDR3 DNA is TGTGCCAGCAGCCGGATCGGCCTAGTCTCTGGAAACACCATATATTTT. Protein: CASSRIGLVSGNTIYF.

The V call is TRBV29-1, the J call TRBJ2-6, with 9 bases that match TRBD1. This CDR3 comprises 18 residues. V lost 3 bases to trimming and J lost 1 base; unmatched junction nucleotides: 10. Germline assignment: CDR1 SQVTM and CDR2 ANQGSEA. This CDR3 reads CSVELTGGGGSGANVLTF. The CDR3 DNA reads TGCAGCGTTGAGCTAACAGGGGGCGGAGGATCTGGGGCCAACGTCCTGACTTTC.

J is TRBJ2-3 and V is TRBV7-9; 10 nucleotides line up with TRBD2. The CDR3 runs to 16 residues. Germline-derived CDR1 and CDR2 are SEHNR and FQNEAQ (reference sequence). Trimming took 5 bases from V and 6 from J; bases not matched to a gene: 11. As DNA, the CDR3 is TGTGCCAGCAGCCCTCTTACTAGCGGGGTTCCCGATACGCAGTATTTT. Its protein is CASSPLTSGVPDTQYF.

The chain couples TRBV7-2 to TRBJ1-2, with D unclear. Germline assignment: CDR1 SGHTA and CDR2 FQGNSA. This CDR3 is 14 amino acids long. Trimming shortened V by 3 bases and J by 8 bases, and 16 bases separated the two germline ends. CDR3 amino acids: CASSFPSGFEGYTF. The CDR3 coding sequence is TGTGCCAGCAGCTTCCCCTCAGGTTTCGAGGGCTACACCTTC.

The rearrangement uses TRBV5-6 and TRBJ1-5; D uncertain. This CDR3 is built from 15 residues. Trimming cost V 0 bases and J 0 bases, with 7 bases left between them. The V gene's germline CDR1 is SGHDT and CDR2 YYEEEE. The CDR3 is CASSLGDYSNQPQHF. The CDR3 nucleotides read TGTGCCAGCAGCTTGGGAGATTATAGCAATCAGCCCCAGCATTTT. The whole variable domain, filled in from reference TRBV5-6 and TRBJ1-5, reads DAGVTQSPTHLIKTRGQQVTLRCSPKSGHDTVSWYQQALGQGPQFIFQYYEEEERQRGNFPDRFSGHQFPNYSSELNVNALLLGDSALYLCASSLGDYSNQPQHFGDGTRLSIL.

The V and J genes are TRBV6-4 and TRBJ2-3, with 14 bases matching TRBD2. This CDR3 contains 15 residues. Trimming removed 3 bases from V and 4 bases from J; junction bases left unmatched: 0. CDR1 is MRHNA, CDR2 SNTAGT, per germline. The chain's CDR3 is CASSETSGGADTQYF. For the CDR3, the DNA is TGTGCCAGCAGTGAGACTAGCGGGGGGGCAGATACGCAGTATTTT.